The clone carrying this T cell receptor (beta chain) was picked up many times. Its antigen is not known. The ends were cut back, 1 base at V and 6 bases at J, with 10 bases in the middle. The CDR3 sequence is 13 residues long. Germline CDR1 DFQATT, CDR2 SNEGSKA (reference sequence). These data originate in a study of CD8 T cells in ankylosing spondylitis. Regarding the study as a whole: Disease-linked clones reportedly concentrated significantly in matched ankylosing spondylitis synovial fluid. Disease-linked clones bore a CD8+ phenotype and were relatively rare in peripheral blood.

Researchers built TCR beta libraries using quantitative 5'-RACE with molecular barcodes. Each CDR3 protein is one row after TCRdb ran MiXCR on the 5' RACE reads. The data contain approximately 250,000 distinct CDR3 sequences, roughly a quarter of them seen just once; the ten biggest clones take up roughly 0.67%. The chain has TRBV20-1 and TRBJ2-1, with D maybe TRBD1 (6 bases). Material for sequencing was blood, either unsorted or a sorted T cell fraction (not recorded which). The receptor comes from a male donor with ankylosing spondylitis or in good health (not recorded which). The CDR3 bases are TGCAGTGCTAGAGTGGCAGGGGTCAATGAGCAGTTCTTC. Amino acid sequence: CSARVAGVNEQFF.